This T cell receptor beta chain derives from a study of spatial heterogeneity in lung cancer. Trimming cost V 5 bases and J 8 bases, with 16 bases left between them. This CDR3 is built from 14 residues. CDR1 and CDR2 from the germline V gene are SEHNR and FQNEAQ (reference sequence). Carried by each TCR cDNA molecule was a unique molecular identifier. TCRdb called the 5' RACE reads again in MiXCR, with one record for every CDR3 protein. The data contain about 7,200 distinct CDR3 sequences, 5% to 6% of them singletons. Time point in this sample: sample taken at primary tumor resection. Tumor, nontumor lung or frozen PBMC supplied whole RNA that was sequenced unsorted. A total of approximately 77 untreated early-stage non-small cell lung cancer patients served as donors. In its sample, this clonotype ranks as medium-sized.

The V and J genes are TRBV7-9 and TRBJ2-1, with D tentatively TRBD2 (6 bases). The sample here was normal lung tissue next to the tumor, taken at surgery. The clonotype originates from a female donor with early-stage non-small cell lung cancer. The CDR3 nucleotides read TGTGCCAGCAGCCTAGGCGGCGGGGAGGATGAGCAGTTCTTC. Protein: CASSLGGGEDEQFF. Using reference TRBV7-9 and TRBJ2-1 for the parts outside the CDR3, the full variable domain is DTGVSQNPRHKITKRGQNVTFRCDPISEHNRLYWYRQTLGQGPEFLTYFQNEAQLEKSRLLSDRFSAERPKGSFSTLEIQRTEQGDSAMYLCASSLGGGEDEQFFGPGTRLTVL.